This T cell receptor (beta chain) was identified during a study of T cell repertoires in cytomegalovirus infection. There are many counts of this clonotype. The CDR3 totals 14 residues. Per the germline V gene, CDR1 is SGHTA and CDR2 is FQGNSA. V gave up 5 bases and J gave up 5 bases, with 14 bases separating them. TCRdb reprocessed the reads via MiXCR and lists one record per CDR3 protein. The sample includes a few hundred thousand distinct CDR3 sequences, approximately 9.5% seen only once; the top ten take 3.5% to 4.5%. The chain has TRBV7-2 and TRBJ2-3, with D tentatively TRBD2 (5 bases). The sample taken for sequencing was PBMCs. The sequence came from a human donor in good health (CMV status not recorded). Some clones in this sample may be carry-over from other donors' samples. The CDR3 nucleotides are TGTGCCAGCAGCCCGCCCCCTCGGGGAGATACGCAGTATTTT. This gives the protein CASSPPPRGDTQYF.